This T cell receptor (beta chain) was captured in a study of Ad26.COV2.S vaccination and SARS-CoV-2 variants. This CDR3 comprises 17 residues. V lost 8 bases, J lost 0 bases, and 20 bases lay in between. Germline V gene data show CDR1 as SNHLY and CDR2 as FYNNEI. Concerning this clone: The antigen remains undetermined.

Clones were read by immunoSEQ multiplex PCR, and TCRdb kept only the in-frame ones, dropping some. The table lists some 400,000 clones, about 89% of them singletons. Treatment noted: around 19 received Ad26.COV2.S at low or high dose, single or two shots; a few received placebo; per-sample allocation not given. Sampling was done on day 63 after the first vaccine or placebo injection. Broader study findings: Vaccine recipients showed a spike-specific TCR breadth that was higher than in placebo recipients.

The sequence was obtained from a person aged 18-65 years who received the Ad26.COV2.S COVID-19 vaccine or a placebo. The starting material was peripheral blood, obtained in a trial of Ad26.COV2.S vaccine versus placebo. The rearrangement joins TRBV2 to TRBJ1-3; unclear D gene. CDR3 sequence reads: CASAPFSPISSGNTIYF. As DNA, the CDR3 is TGTGCCAGCGCTCCTTTCAGCCCGATTTCCTCTGGAAACACCATATATTTT. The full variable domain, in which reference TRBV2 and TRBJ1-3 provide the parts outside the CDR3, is EPEVTQTPSHQVTQMGQEVILRCVPISNHLYFYWYRQILGQKVEFLVSFYNNEISEKSEIFDDQFSVERPDGSNFTLKIRSTKLEDSAMYFCASAPFSPISSGNTIYFGEGSWLTVV.